This is a list of T cell receptor beta chains from one sample in a study of chemoradiotherapy in HPV16-positive cancers. This table comes from immunoSEQ multiplex PCR, and its TCRdb copy is limited to in-frame clones, with some not included. The sample includes 20,000 or so clones, roughly 86% of them seen just once. Here the sequenced sample was blood, taken from a patient who underwent chemoradiotherapy. The receptors come from a human donor with HPV-associated anogenital cancer. CDR3s include the opening cysteine and the closing phenylalanine or tryptophan. The order of the fields is D gene, V gene, J gene, clone size, CDR3 DNA, CDR3 protein. D genes are given only for firm matches. Rows give clone size only sometimes, using once, few, many, or a class for an expanded clone.

.,TRBV5-1,TRBJ2-5,.,TGCGCCAGCAGGGACGAAGAGACCCAGTACTTC,CASRDEETQYF
.,TRBV7-2,TRBJ2-7,.,TGTGCCAGCAGCCTCTCCGGTTTGCGGAGACCCTACGAGCAGTACTTC,CASSLSGLRRPYEQYF
TRBD1,TRBV7-2,TRBJ2-2,once,TGTGCCAAAGGGGGGACAGGCAACACCGGGGAGCTGTTTTTT,CAKGGTGNTGELFF
TRBD2,TRBV5-1,TRBJ2-1,.,TGCGCCAGCAGCTTATTAGCGGGGGGATACAATGAGCAGTTCTTC,CASSLLAGGYNEQFF
TRBD1,TRBV7-8,TRBJ2-7,once,TGTGCCAGCAGCTTAGCTTCGGGACAGTTAACCTACGAGCAGTACTTC,CASSLASGQLTYEQYF
TRBD1,TRBV27,TRBJ2-5,.,TGTGCCAGCACTCCCACCGGGGACAGGGAGACAAAAAAGACCCAGTACTTC,CASTPTGDRETKKTQYF
.,TRBV6-1,TRBJ2-2,.,TGTGCCAGCAGTCGTCAGGAGAACACCGGGGAGCTGTTTTTT,CASSRQENTGELFF
.,TRBV5-1,TRBJ1-1,.,TGCGCCAGCAGCTTGTACGGTTCGAGCACTGAAGCTTTCTTT,CASSLYGSSTEAFF
.,TRBV5-1,TRBJ2-1,.,TGCGCCAGCAGCTCGCCGACTCCACCTAATGAGCAGTTCTTC,CASSSPTPPNEQFF
.,TRBV11-2,TRBJ2-1,.,TGTGCCAGCAGCTTAAGGGGGGGACAGTCCTTGGATGAGCAGTTCTTC,CASSLRGGQSLDEQFF
.,TRBV6-6,TRBJ1-2,.,TGTGCCAGCAGTTACTCGGAGGGGAACTATGGCTACACCTTC,CASSYSEGNYGYTF
TRBD2,TRBV6-1,TRBJ2-1,.,TGTGCCAGCAGTGGGGGACTAGCGGGAGGGAGGGAGCAGTTCTTC,CASSGGLAGGREQFF
.,TRBV7-2,TRBJ2-3,.,TGTGCCAGCAGCTTAGCTATGGGAGGCACAGATACGCAGTATTTT,CASSLAMGGTDTQYF
TRBD1,TRBV6-6,TRBJ1-3,.,TGTGCCAGCAGTCTTGGGCTGACAGGGTCTGGAAACACCATATATTTT,CASSLGLTGSGNTIYF
.,TRBV9,TRBJ2-4,.,TGTGCCAGCAGCCCTCCTGAGCAGCGCATTCAGTACTTC,CASSPPEQRIQYF
TRBD2,TRBV7-2,TRBJ2-7,few,TGTGCCAGCAGCTTATCGGGGACTAGCGGGTTCAAGGAGCAGTACTTC,CASSLSGTSGFKEQYF
TRBD1,TRBV2,TRBJ2-3,once,TGTGCCAGTACGGACAGGGCCTACGCCTCAGATACGCAGTATTTT,CASTDRAYASDTQYF
TRBD1,TRBV19,TRBJ1-2,few,TGTGCCAGTAGTCAGAGGGGGCTAACTCCCCTCTATGGCTACACCTTC,CASSQRGLTPLYGYTF
.,TRBV7-9,TRBJ1-6,.,TGTGCCAGCAGTGGGGGCACGCGAGGCTCACCCCTCCACTTT,CASSGGTRGSPLHF
.,TRBV30,TRBJ1-2,.,TGTGCCTCGACTAGTCCACACGCCAACTATGGCTACACCTTC,CASTSPHANYGYTF
TRBD2,TRBV2,TRBJ2-1,.,TGTGCCAGCAGTGAAGCGCTTGGGCGGGGGGCGCAGTTCTTC,CASSEALGRGAQFF
TRBD2,TRBV10-1,TRBJ2-7,.,TGCGCCAGCAGTGAATTTTATCTACCTAGCGGGGGGCGATACGAGCAGTACTTC,CASSEFYLPSGGRYEQYF
TRBD2,TRBV27,TRBJ2-1,.,TGTGCCAGCAGTTCTGCGGGACTAGCGAACTACAATGAGCAGTTCTTC,CASSSAGLANYNEQFF
.,TRBV7-9,TRBJ1-2,.,TGTGCCAGCAGCTTCGACAGGCGGGGCTACACCTTC,CASSFDRRGYTF
TRBD2,TRBV9,TRBJ2-3,.,TGTGCCAGCAGCGGTAGCGGGAGCACAGATACGCAGTATTTT,CASSGSGSTDTQYF
.,TRBV9,TRBJ2-3,.,TGTGCCAGCAGCGTAAACGAGAGAACAGATACGCAGTATTTT,CASSVNERTDTQYF
.,TRBV7-2,TRBJ2-5,.,TGTGCCAGCAGCCCTGGGACCCCGTCCGGAGAGACCCAGTACTTC,CASSPGTPSGETQYF